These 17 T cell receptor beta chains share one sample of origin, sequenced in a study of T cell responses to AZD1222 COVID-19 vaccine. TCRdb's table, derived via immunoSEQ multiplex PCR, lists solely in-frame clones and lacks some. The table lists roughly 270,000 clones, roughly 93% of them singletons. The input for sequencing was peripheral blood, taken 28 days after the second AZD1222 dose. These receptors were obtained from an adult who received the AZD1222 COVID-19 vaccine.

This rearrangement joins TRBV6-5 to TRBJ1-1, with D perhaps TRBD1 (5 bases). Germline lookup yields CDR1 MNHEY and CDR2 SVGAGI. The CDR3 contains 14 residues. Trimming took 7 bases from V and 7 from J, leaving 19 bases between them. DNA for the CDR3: TGTGCCAGCACCGACTTACTTAGGGGCAGTGAAGCTTTCTTT. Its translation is CASTDLLRGSEAFF.

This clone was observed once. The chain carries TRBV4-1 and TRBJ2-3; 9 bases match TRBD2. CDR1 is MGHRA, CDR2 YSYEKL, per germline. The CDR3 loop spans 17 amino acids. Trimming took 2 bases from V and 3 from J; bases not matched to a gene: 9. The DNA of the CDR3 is TGCGCCAGCAGCCAATCCCCGAGGGCGGGGGGGACAGATACGCAGTATTTT. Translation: CASSQSPRAGGTDTQYF.

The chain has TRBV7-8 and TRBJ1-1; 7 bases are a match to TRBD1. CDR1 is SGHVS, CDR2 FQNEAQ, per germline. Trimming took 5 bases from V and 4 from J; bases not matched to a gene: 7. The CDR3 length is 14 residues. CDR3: CASSLRQGLTEAFF. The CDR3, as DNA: TGTGCCAGCAGCCTCCGACAGGGTCTCACTGAAGCTTTCTTT.

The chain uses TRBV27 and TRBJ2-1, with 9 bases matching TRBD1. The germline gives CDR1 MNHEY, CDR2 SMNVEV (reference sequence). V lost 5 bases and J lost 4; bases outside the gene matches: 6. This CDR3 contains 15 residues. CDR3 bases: TGTGCCAGCAGTCCCCGGGACAGGGTGTACAATGAGCAGTTCTTC. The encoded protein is CASSPRDRVYNEQFF.

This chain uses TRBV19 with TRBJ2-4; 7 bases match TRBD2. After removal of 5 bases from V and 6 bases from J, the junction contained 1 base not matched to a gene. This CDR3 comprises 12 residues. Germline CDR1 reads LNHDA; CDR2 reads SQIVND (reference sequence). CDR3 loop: CASSRGVNIQYF. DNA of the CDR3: TGTGCCAGTAGTCGGGGGGTAAACATTCAGTACTTC.

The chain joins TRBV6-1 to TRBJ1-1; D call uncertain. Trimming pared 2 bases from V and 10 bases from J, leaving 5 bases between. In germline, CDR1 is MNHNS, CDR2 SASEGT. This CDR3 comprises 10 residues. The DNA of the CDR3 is TGTGCCAGCAGTGAAAGAATAGCTTTCTTT. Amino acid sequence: CASSERIAFF.

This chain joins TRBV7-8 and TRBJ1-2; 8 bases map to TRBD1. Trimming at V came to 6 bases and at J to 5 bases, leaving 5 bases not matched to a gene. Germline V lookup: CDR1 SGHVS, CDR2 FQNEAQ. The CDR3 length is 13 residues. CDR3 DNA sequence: TGTGCCAGCAGTCCACAGGGGGTGTATGGCTACACCTTC. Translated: CASSPQGVYGYTF.

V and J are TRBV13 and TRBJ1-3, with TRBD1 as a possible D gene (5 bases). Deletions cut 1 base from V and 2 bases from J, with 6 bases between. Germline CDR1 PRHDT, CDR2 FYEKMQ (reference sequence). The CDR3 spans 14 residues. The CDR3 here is CASSLVRAGNTIYF. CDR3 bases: TGTGCCAGCAGCTTAGTCAGGGCTGGAAACACCATATATTTT.

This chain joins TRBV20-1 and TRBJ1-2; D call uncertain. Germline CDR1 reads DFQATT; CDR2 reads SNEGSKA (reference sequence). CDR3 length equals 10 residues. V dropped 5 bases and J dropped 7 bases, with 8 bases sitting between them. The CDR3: CSALWAGYTF. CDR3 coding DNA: TGCAGTGCTTTATGGGCTGGCTACACCTTC.

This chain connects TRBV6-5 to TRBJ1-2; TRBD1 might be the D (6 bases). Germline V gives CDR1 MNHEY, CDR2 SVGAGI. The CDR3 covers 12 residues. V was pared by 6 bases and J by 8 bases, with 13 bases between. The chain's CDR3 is CASSPTGSGYTF. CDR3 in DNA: TGTGCCAGCAGCCCGACAGGTAGCGGCTACACCTTC.

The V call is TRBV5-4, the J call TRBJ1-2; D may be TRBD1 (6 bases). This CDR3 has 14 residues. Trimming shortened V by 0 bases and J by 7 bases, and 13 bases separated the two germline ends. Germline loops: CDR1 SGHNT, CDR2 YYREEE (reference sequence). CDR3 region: CASSLERQEAGYTF. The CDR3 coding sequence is TGTGCCAGCAGCTTGGAGAGACAGGAGGCTGGCTACACCTTC.

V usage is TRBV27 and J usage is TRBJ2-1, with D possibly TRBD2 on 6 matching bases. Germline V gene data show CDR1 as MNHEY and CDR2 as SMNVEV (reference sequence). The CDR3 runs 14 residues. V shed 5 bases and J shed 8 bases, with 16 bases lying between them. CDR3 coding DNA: TGTGCCAGCAGTCCCATCCGGGAGTGGTATGAGCAGTTCTTC. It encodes CASSPIREWYEQFF.

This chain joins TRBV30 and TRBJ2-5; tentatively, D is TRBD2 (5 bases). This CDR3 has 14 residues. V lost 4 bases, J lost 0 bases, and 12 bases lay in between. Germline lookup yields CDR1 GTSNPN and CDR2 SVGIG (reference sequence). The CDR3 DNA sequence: TGTGCCTGGAAGGTGCCGGGGTACCAAGAGACCCAGTACTTC. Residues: CAWKVPGYQETQYF.

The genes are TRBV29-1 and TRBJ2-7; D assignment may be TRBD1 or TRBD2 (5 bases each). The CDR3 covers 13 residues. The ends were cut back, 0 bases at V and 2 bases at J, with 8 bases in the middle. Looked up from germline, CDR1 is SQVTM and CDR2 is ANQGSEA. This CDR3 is CSVEDQGPYEQYF. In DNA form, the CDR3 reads TGCAGCGTTGAAGATCAGGGACCCTACGAGCAGTACTTC.

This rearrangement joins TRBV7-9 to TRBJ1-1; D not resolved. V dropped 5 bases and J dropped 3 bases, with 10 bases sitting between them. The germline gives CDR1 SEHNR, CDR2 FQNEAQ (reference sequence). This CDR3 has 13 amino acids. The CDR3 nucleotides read TGTGCCAGCAGCGCCACAGTTTACACTGAAGCTTTCTTT. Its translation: CASSATVYTEAFF.

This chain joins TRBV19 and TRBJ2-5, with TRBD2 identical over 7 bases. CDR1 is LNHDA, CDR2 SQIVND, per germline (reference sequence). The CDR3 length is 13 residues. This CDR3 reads CASSREYQETQYF. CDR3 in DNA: TGTGCTAGCTCGCGGGAGTACCAAGAGACCCAGTACTTC.

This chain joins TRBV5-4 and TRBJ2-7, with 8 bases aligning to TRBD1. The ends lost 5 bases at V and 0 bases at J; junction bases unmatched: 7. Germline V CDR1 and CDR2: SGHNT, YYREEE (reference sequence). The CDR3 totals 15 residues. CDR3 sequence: CASRPGGSSSYEQYF. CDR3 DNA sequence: TGTGCCAGCAGGCCAGGGGGCTCAAGCTCCTACGAGCAGTACTTC.